The source of this T cell receptor beta chain is a study of T cells in Graves' hyperthyroidism and ophthalmopathy. Orbital computed tomography, thyroid ultrasound, serum thyroxine and TRAb, and clinical symptoms together informed the diagnoses. From RNA transcripts, TCR beta CDR3 regions were amplified. The primer set for the first-round RT-PCR of the TCR CDR3 was HTBI. TCRdb reprocessed the multiplex PCR reads via MiXCR and lists one record per CDR3 protein. The sample carries a few hundred thousand distinct CDR3 sequences, 15% to 18% recorded once. This clonotype was sampled from a woman younger than 35 with Graves' hyperthyroidism. Sequences were obtained from blood.

This chain's CDR3 is CASSHNGTILLAKNIQYF. CDR3 in DNA: TGTGCCAGCAGCCATAATGGGACTATATTACTAGCCAAAAACATTCAGTACTTC. This rearrangement joins TRBV7-2 to TRBJ2-4; 7 nucleotides line up with TRBD2. There are 18 residues in the CDR3. Germline values: CDR1 SGHTA, CDR2 FQGNSA. V was pared by 5 bases and J by 0 bases, with 13 bases of the junction left unmatched.